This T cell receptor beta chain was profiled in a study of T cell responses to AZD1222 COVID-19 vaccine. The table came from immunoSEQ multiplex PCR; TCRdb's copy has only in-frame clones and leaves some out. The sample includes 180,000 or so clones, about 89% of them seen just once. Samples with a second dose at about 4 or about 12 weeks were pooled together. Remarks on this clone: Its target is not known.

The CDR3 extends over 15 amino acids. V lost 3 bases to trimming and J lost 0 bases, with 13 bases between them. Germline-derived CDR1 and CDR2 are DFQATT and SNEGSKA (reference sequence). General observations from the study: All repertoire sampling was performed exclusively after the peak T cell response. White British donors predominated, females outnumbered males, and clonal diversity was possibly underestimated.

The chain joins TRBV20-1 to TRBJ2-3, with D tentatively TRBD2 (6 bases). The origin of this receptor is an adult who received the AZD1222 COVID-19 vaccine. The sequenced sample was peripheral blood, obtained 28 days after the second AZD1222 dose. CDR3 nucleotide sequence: TGCAGTGCTAGTGCTTCTAGCGTAAGCACAGATACGCAGTATTTT. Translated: CSASASSVSTDTQYF.